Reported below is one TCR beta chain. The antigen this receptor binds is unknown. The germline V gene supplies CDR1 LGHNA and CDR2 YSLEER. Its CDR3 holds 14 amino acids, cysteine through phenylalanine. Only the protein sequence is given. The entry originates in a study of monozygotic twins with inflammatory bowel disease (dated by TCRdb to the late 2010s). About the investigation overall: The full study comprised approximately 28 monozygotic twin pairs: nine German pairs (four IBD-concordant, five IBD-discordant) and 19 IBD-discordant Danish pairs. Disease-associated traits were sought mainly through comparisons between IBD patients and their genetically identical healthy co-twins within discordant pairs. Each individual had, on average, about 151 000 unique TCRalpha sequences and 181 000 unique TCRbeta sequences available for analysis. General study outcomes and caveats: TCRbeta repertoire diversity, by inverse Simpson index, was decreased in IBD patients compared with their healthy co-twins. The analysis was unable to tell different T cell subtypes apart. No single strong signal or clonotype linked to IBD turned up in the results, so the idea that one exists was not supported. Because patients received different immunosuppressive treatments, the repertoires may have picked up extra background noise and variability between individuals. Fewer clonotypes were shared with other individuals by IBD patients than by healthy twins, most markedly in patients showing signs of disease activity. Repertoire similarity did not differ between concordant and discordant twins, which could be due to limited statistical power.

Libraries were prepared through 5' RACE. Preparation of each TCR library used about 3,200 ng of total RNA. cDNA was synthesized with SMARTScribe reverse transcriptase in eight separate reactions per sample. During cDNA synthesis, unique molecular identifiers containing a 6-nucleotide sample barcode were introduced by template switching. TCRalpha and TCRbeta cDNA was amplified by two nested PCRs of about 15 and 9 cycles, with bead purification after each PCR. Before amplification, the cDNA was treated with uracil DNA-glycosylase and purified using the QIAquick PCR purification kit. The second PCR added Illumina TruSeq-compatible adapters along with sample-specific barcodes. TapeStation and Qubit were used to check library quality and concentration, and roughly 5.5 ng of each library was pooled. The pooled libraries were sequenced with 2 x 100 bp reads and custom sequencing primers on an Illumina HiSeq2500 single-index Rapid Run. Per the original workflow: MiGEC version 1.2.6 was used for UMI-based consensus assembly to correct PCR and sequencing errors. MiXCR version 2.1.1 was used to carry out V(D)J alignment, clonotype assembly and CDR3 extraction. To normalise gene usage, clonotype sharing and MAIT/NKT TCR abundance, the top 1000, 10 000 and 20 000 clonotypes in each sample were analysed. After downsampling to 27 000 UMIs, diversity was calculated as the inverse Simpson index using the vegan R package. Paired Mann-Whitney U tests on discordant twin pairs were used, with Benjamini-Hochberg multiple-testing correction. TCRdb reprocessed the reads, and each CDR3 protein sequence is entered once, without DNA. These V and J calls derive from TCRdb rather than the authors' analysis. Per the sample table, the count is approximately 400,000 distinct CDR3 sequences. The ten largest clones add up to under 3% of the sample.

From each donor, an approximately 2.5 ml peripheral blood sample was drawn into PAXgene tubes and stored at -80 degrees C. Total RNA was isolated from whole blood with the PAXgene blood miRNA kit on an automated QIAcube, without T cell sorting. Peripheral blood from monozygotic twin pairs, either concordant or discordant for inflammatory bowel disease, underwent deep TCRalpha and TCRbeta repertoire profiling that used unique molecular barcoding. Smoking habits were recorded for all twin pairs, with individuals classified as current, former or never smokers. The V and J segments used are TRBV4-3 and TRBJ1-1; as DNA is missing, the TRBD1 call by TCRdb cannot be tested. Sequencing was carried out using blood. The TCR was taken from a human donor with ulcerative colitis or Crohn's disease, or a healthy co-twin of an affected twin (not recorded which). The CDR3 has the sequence CASSQDRGLTKAFF.